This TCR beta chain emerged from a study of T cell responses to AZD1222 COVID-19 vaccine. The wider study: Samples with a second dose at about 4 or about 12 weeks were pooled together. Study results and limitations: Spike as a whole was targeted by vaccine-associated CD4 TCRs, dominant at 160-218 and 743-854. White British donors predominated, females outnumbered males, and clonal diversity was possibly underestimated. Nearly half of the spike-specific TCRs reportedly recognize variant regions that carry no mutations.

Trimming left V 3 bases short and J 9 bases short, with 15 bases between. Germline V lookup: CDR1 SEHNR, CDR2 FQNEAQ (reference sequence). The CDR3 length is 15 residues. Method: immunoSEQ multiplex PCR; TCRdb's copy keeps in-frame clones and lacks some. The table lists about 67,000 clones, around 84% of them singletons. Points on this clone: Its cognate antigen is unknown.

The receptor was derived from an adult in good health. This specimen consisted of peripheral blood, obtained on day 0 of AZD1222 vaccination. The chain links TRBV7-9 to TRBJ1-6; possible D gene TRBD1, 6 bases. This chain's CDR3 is CASSLGRGRGSPLHF. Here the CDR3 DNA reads TGTGCCAGCAGCTTGGGCAGGGGAAGAGGTTCACCCCTCCACTTT.